Below, 4 T cell receptor beta chains from the same sample are listed, as sequenced in a study of T-cell reconstitution after alpha-beta-depleted transplantation in children. Unique molecular identifiers were used in preparing the TCRbeta library. MiXCR, applied by TCRdb to the PCR reads, yields one record per CDR3 protein. The sample includes roughly 350,000 distinct CDR3 sequences, around a tenth of them seen just once. Sequenced here: PBMCs from the stem cell graft donor, sampled from the stem cell graft. These receptors came from a human donor who donated a stem cell graft to a child with acute lymphoblastic leukemia.

This clonotype was seen a handful of times. This chain uses TRBV3-1 with TRBJ2-7; the D is unclear. Trimming cost V 3 bases and J 8 bases, with 11 bases left between them. Germline-derived CDR1 and CDR2 are LGHDT and YNNKEL (reference sequence). The CDR3 extends over 12 amino acids. The CDR3 protein is CASSHPPGQQYF. Written as DNA, the CDR3 is TGTGCCAGCAGCCACCCCCCTGGACAGCAGTACTTC.

V is TRBV5-1 and J is TRBJ2-7; D uncertain. V was shortened by 1 base and J by 3 bases, with 8 bases between the two germline ends. The CDR3 length is 13 residues. Per germline, CDR1 SGHRS and CDR2 YFSETQ. CDR3 region: CASSLQSLYEQYF. The CDR3 bases are TGCGCCAGCAGCTTGCAAAGCCTCTACGAGCAGTACTTC.

This clonotype occurred many times. The chain employs TRBV12-3 or TRBV12-4 and TRBJ2-5; D not resolved. Trimming stripped 5 bases from V and 1 base from J, with 17 bases between. This CDR3 contains 16 residues. The CDR3 nucleotides are TGTGCCAGCAGTCCCCTTAGGTGGGCTACCCAAGAGACCCAGTACTTC. This sequence encodes CASSPLRWATQETQYF.

This clonotype appeared many times. This chain connects TRBV7-9 to TRBJ2-3; no definite D call. Germline assignment: CDR1 SEHNR and CDR2 FQNEAQ (reference sequence). Between the trimmed V and J ends, which lost 1 base and 0 bases, there was a span of 5 bases. The CDR3 contains 14 residues. The CDR3, as DNA: TGTGCCAGCAGCTTAGAGGCTAGCACAGATACGCAGTATTTT. Amino acid sequence: CASSLEASTDTQYF.